Presented here are 29 T cell receptor beta chains from one specimen sequenced in a study of PD-1 blockade in classical Hodgkin lymphoma. Measured with immunoSEQ multiplex PCR; TCRdb has only the in-frame clones, and not every one. Of about 110,000 clones in the sample, roughly nine tenths were seen once. No patient escaped relapse after autologous stem cell transplantation, and brentuximab vedotin exposure varied. The source was peripheral blood mononuclear cells (PBMCs), collected before the second cycle of nivolumab. These receptor sequences come from a human donor with classical Hodgkin lymphoma.

The chain employs TRBV7-9 and TRBJ2-2; D is undetermined. This CDR3 is built from 14 residues. Trimming took off 1 base at V and 2 bases at J, with 5 bases between the two ends. Germline-derived CDR1 and CDR2 are SEHNR and FQNEAQ (reference sequence). The CDR3 loop reads CASSLGTNTGELFF. The CDR3 nucleotides are TGTGCCAGCAGCTTAGGAACCAACACCGGGGAGCTGTTTTTT.

This chain connects TRBV4-3 to TRBJ2-2; the D is unclear. Trimming pared 4 bases from V and 2 bases from J, leaving 5 bases between. Looked up from germline, CDR1 is LGHNA and CDR2 is YSLEER. The CDR3 covers 13 residues. Here the CDR3 reads CASSLGNTGELFF. CDR3 bases: TGCGCCAGCAGCCTAGGAAACACCGGGGAGCTGTTTTTT.

This clone has ten or more counts. The chain is built from TRBV4-3 and TRBJ2-1; D is perhaps TRBD1 (5 bases). Germline V gene lookup returns CDR1 LGHNA and CDR2 YSLEER. Trimming took off 0 bases at V and 7 bases at J, with 16 bases between the two ends. This CDR3 spans 16 amino acids. The CDR3 reads CASSQDSQGLGNEQFF. The CDR3 DNA follows: TGCGCCAGCAGCCAAGATAGCCAGGGTCTCGGGAATGAGCAGTTCTTC.

The genes are TRBV18 and TRBJ2-2; no definite D call. The V end was cut by 5 bases, the J end by 7 bases, with 8 bases between. The germline CDR1 and CDR2 sequences are KGHSH and LQKENI. The CDR3 covers 12 residues. CDR3 residues: CASSTPGGELFF. The CDR3 DNA reads TGTGCCAGCTCAACGCCGGGCGGGGAGCTGTTTTTT.

The chain uses TRBV18 and TRBJ2-3, with D unresolved. V was trimmed by 3 bases and J by 2 bases, leaving 12 bases between them. The length of the CDR3 is 15 residues. From germline, CDR1 is KGHSH and CDR2 LQKENI. The CDR3 nucleotides are TGTGCCAGCTCACCTAGGTCATTCCCCACAGATACGCAGTATTTT. Translating gives CASSPRSFPTDTQYF.

This clone has a single count. V is TRBV2 and J is TRBJ2-1; D may be TRBD2 (6 bases). V lost 6 bases, J lost 9 bases, and 18 bases lay in between. The CDR3 runs 14 residues. Per the germline V gene, CDR1 is SNHLY and CDR2 is FYNNEI. The CDR3 reads CASSPLRGSGEQFF. The CDR3 DNA reads TGTGCCAGCAGCCCTCTTCGGGGGTCGGGTGAGCAGTTCTTC.

The V gene is TRBV13, the J gene TRBJ2-7; 8 bases align to TRBD1. CDR1 is PRHDT and CDR2 is FYEKMQ in the germline V gene (reference sequence). With V trimmed by 0 bases and J by 6 bases, 4 bases remained unmatched. CDR3 length: 14 amino acids. The CDR3 protein is CASSLGDRAAEQYF. In DNA, the CDR3 is TGTGCCAGCAGCTTAGGGGACAGGGCGGCCGAGCAGTACTTC.

The chain links TRBV15 to TRBJ2-7, with D possibly matching TRBD2 (7 bases). Trimming pared 0 bases from V and 4 bases from J, leaving 16 bases between. Germline loops: CDR1 LNHNV, CDR2 YYDKDF (reference sequence). This CDR3 is built from 16 residues. In DNA form, the CDR3 reads TGTGCCACCAGCAGAGATCTCGGGGGGCTGGGGTACGAGCAGTACTTC. Translated, it gives CATSRDLGGLGYEQYF.

This clone was detected only a few times. The V and J genes are TRBV4-1 and TRBJ2-3, with D unclear. In germline, CDR1 is MGHRA, CDR2 YSYEKL. The CDR3 loop spans 18 amino acids. V was cut by 0 bases and J by 4 bases, with 20 bases left in between. The CDR3 DNA reads TGCGCCAGCAGCCAAGATCGTGCTCAAGCGTTTGTTCCAGATACGCAGTATTTT. This codes for CASSQDRAQAFVPDTQYF.

This clone appeared a few times. The rearrangement links TRBV19 to TRBJ2-7; 7 positions agree with TRBD1. The V gene's germline CDR1 is LNHDA and CDR2 SQIVND (reference sequence). This CDR3 has 14 amino acids. With V trimmed by 5 bases and J by 2 bases, 6 bases remained unmatched. The CDR3 loop reads CASSPRQGPYEQYF. In DNA, the CDR3 is TGTGCCAGTAGTCCACGACAGGGACCCTACGAGCAGTACTTC.

The V and J genes are TRBV5-1 and TRBJ2-1; tentative D call: TRBD1 (5 bases). CDR1 is SGHRS and CDR2 is YFSETQ in the germline V gene. The CDR3 runs to 15 residues. Trimming stripped 4 bases from V and 3 bases from J, with 14 bases between. The CDR3 sequence: CASSGQGLDYNEQFF. CDR3 in DNA: TGCGCCAGCAGCGGGCAGGGCCTTGACTACAATGAGCAGTTCTTC. The full variable domain, with the rest looked up from reference TRBV5-1 and TRBJ2-1, is KAGVTQTPRYLIKTRGQQVTLSCSPISGHRSVSWYQQTPGQGLQFLFEYFSETQRNKGNFPGRFSGRQFSNSRSEMNVSTLELGDSALYLCASSGQGLDYNEQFFGPGTRLTVL.

The genes are TRBV5-6 and TRBJ2-1; D gene unclear. The CDR3 runs 15 residues. Germline CDR1 reads SGHDT; CDR2 reads YYEEEE. The V gene lost 1 base and the J gene lost 4 bases, with 12 bases spanning the gap. This CDR3 is CASSLFRHRYNEQFF. The DNA of the CDR3 is TGTGCCAGCAGCTTGTTTAGGCATCGGTACAATGAGCAGTTCTTC.

The J gene is TRBJ1-1, the V gene TRBV15; possible D gene TRBD1, 6 bases. The CDR3 extends over 16 amino acids. Germline V CDR1 and CDR2: LNHNV, YYDKDF (reference sequence). The V gene lost 0 bases and the J gene lost 3 bases, with 14 bases spanning the gap. DNA for the CDR3: TGTGCCACCAGCAGAGATCGGGCCAGGGGAGACACTGAAGCTTTCTTT. Translation gives CATSRDRARGDTEAFF.

V and J are TRBV5-6 and TRBJ2-5; D possibly uses TRBD1 or TRBD2 (5 bases each). The CDR3 loop spans 14 amino acids. V was clipped by 6 bases and J by 5 bases, with 17 bases between them. Germline V CDR1 and CDR2: SGHDT, YYEEEE. CDR3 coding DNA: TGTGCCAGCATTTCTGGGGCAGGGACGGAGACCCAGTACTTC. Protein: CASISGAGTETQYF.

This clone came up once. This sequence joins TRBV28 and TRBJ1-4; perhaps TRBD1 as D (6 bases). The CDR3 loop spans 14 amino acids. V lost 6 bases and J 4 bases, leaving 12 bases between the germline ends. Germline loops: CDR1 MDHEN, CDR2 SYDVKM. Here the CDR3 reads CASRRDISNEKLFF. CDR3 coding DNA: TGTGCCAGCAGACGGGACATCAGTAATGAAAAACTGTTTTTT.

The chain links TRBV4-1 to TRBJ1-5, with D unclear. Between the trimmed V and J ends, which lost 2 bases and 2 bases, there was a span of 13 bases. In germline, CDR1 is MGHRA, CDR2 YSYEKL. The CDR3 contains 16 residues. CDR3 loop: CASSQRILGGNQPQHF. The CDR3 DNA sequence: TGCGCCAGCAGCCAACGTATTCTCGGGGGCAATCAGCCCCAGCATTTT.

The V and J genes are TRBV29-1 and TRBJ2-1, with D perhaps assigned TRBD1 or TRBD2 (5 bases each). The V end lost 6 bases, the J end lost 5 bases, and 14 bases lay between the germline ends. The CDR3 contains 13 residues. Germline V gene data show CDR1 as SQVTM and CDR2 as ANQGSEA. CDR3 bases: TGCAGCGTCAGCCGGGACCCCAACAATGAGCAGTTCTTC. Translating it yields CSVSRDPNNEQFF.

The chain recombines TRBV5-4 with TRBJ2-6; TRBD1 might be the D (5 bases). Germline V gene sequence: CDR1 SGHNT, CDR2 YYREEE (reference sequence). Between the trimmed V and J ends, which lost 5 bases and 1 base, there was a span of 10 bases. The length of the CDR3 is 15 residues. In DNA form, the CDR3 reads TGTGCCAGCAGACCACAGGTATCTGGGGCCAACGTCCTGACTTTC. Its translation is CASRPQVSGANVLTF.

The V and J genes are TRBV5-1 and TRBJ2-3, with TRBD1 identical over 7 bases. The CDR3 contains 15 residues. Germline CDR1 SGHRS, CDR2 YFSETQ. After removal of 0 bases from V and 6 bases from J, the junction contained 7 bases not matched to a gene. As DNA, the CDR3 is TGCGCCAGCAGCTTGGGAGACAGGGTAGGGGATACGCAGTATTTT. Encoded protein: CASSLGDRVGDTQYF.

Note on this clone: The limits of the CDR3 on the DNA are not certain, so only TCRdb's listed CDR3 is given. The chain links TRBV9 to TRBJ1-2. The CDR3 spans 12 residues, counting both ends. The germline gives CDR1 SGDLS, CDR2 YYNGEE. The CDR3 is CASSVAYGAHTF.

V is TRBV5-1 and J is TRBJ2-2, with D possibly being TRBD1 (5 bases). Germline lookup yields CDR1 SGHRS and CDR2 YFSETQ. This CDR3 is built from 13 residues. Trimming took 4 bases from V and 1 from J, leaving 5 bases between them. The CDR3 DNA reads TGCGCCAGCAGCACAGGGAACACCGGGGAGCTGTTTTTT. Its translation: CASSTGNTGELFF.

In its sample, this clone was seen once. CDR3: CASRPPGAGHTGELFF. For the CDR3, the DNA is TGTGCCAGCAGACCCCCTGGAGCGGGACACACCGGGGAGCTGTTTTTT. The chain has TRBV6-6 and TRBJ2-2, with TRBD2 matching over 7 bases. Germline V lookup: CDR1 MNHNY, CDR2 SVGAGI (reference sequence). This CDR3 is 16 amino acids long. With V trimmed by 6 bases and J by 3 bases, 10 bases remained unmatched.

The V call is TRBV10-3, the J call TRBJ1-5; D might be TRBD1 (5 bases). The germline CDR1 and CDR2 sequences are ENHRY and SYGVKD. Trimming took off 6 bases at V and 4 bases at J, with 10 bases between the two ends. The CDR3 spans 13 residues. CDR3 in DNA: TGTGCCATCAGGGCGGGGGTGAATCAGCCCCAGCATTTT. Translation: CAIRAGVNQPQHF.

The chain is built from TRBV7-9 and TRBJ1-3, with D perhaps TRBD1 (5 bases). Looked up from germline, CDR1 is SEHNR and CDR2 is FQNEAQ (reference sequence). Trimming pared 0 bases from V and 7 bases from J, leaving 10 bases between. The CDR3 totals 14 residues. CDR3 region: CASSLAGLGNTIYF. The CDR3 DNA reads TGTGCCAGCAGCTTAGCGGGGCTTGGTAACACCATATATTTT.

The chain couples TRBV18 to TRBJ2-1, with D perhaps matching TRBD1 or TRBD2 (6 bases each). Trimming removed 8 bases at V and 2 bases at J, with 19 bases between. This CDR3 has 16 amino acids. CDR1 KGHSH and CDR2 LQKENI come from the germline V gene. CDR3 protein: CASPPGDTDTYNEQFF. Written as DNA, the CDR3 is TGTGCCAGCCCGCCGGGGGACACCGATACCTACAATGAGCAGTTCTTC.

The J gene is TRBJ2-7, the V gene TRBV27; 10 bases line up with TRBD2. V lost 3 bases to trimming and J lost 4 bases; unmatched junction nucleotides: 9. Germline loops: CDR1 MNHEY, CDR2 SMNVEV (reference sequence). This CDR3 is built from 16 residues. The CDR3 spells CASSFGFGTSAYEQYF. The CDR3, as DNA: TGTGCCAGCAGTTTTGGTTTCGGGACTAGCGCGTACGAGCAGTACTTC.

This clone appeared once. V usage is TRBV19 and J usage is TRBJ1-2; the match to TRBD1 covers 7 bases. The junction had 15 bases not matched to a gene; V was cut back by 9 bases and J by 5 bases. The germline CDR1 and CDR2 sequences are LNHDA and SQIVND (reference sequence). The CDR3 is made up of 15 amino acids. Here the CDR3 reads CASGTGPQGGYGYTF. Here the CDR3 DNA reads TGTGCCAGCGGCACCGGGCCTCAGGGGGGATATGGCTACACCTTC.

In this sample, this clone turned up a few times. The chain has TRBV10-2 and TRBJ1-2; D gene ambiguous. V shed 4 bases and J shed 4 bases, with 13 bases lying between them. Germline CDR1 reads WSHSY; CDR2 reads SAAADI. The CDR3 is 14 amino acids. The CDR3 nucleotides are TGCGCCAGCAGTGGCGGCAGCTACTTCTATGGCTACACCTTC. This encodes CASSGGSYFYGYTF.

This chain uses TRBV23-1 with TRBJ1-4, with 10 bases fitting TRBD1. TRBV23-1 is known as an ORF, though its function is uncertain. V was pared by 11 bases and J by 5 bases, with 5 bases of the junction left unmatched. The CDR3 contains 13 residues. For the CDR3, the DNA is TGCGCCGGACCGGGACAGGGGAATGAAAAACTGTTTTTT. It encodes CAGPGQGNEKLFF.